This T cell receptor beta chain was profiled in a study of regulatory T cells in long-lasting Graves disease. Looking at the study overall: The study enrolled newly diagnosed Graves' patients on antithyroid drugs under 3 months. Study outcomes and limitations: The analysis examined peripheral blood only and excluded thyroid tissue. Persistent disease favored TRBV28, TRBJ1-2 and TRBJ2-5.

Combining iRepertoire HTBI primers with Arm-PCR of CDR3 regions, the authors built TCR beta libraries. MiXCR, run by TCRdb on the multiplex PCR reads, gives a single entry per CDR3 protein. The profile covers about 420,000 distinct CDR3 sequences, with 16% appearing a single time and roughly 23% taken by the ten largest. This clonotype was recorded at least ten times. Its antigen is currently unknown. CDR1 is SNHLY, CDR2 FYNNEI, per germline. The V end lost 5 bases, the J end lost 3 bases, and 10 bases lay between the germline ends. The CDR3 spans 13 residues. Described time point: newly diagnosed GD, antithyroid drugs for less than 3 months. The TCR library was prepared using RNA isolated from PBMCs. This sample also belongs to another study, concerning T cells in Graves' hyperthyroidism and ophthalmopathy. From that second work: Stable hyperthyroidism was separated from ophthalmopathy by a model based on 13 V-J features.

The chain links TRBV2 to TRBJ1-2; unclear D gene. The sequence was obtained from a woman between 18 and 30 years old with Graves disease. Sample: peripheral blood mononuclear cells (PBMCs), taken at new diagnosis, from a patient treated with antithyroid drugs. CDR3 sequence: CASSRQGDYGYTF. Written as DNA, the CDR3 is TGTGCCAGCAGTAGACAAGGTGACTATGGCTACACCTTC.